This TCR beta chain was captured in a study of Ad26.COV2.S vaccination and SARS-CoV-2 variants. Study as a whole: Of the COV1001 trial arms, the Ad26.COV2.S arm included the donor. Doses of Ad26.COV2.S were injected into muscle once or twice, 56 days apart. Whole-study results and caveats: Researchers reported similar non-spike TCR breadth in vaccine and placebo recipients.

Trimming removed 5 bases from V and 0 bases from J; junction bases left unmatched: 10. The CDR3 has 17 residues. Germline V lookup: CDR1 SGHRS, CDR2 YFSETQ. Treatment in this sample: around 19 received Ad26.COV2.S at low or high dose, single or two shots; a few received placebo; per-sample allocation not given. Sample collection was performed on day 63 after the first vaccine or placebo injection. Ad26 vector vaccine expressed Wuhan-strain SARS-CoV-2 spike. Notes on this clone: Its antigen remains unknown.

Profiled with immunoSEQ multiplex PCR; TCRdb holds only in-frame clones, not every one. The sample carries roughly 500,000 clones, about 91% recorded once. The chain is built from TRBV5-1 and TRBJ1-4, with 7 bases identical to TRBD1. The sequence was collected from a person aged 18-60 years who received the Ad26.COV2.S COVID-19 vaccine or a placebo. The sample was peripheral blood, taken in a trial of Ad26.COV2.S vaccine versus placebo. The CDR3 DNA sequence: TGCGCCAGCAGTCAGACAGGGAGCTGGGCAACTAATGAAAAACTGTTTTTT. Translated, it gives CASSQTGSWATNEKLFF.